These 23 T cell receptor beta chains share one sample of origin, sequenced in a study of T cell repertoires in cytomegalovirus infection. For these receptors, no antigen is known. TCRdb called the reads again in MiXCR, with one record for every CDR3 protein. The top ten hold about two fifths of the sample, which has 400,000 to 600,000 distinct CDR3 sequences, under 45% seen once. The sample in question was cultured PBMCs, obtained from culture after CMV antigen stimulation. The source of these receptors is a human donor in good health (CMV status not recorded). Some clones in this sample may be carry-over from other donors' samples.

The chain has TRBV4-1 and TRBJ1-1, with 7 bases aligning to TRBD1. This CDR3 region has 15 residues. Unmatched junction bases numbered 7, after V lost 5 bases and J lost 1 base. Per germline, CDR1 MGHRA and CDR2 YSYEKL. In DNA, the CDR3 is TGCGCCAGCAGCTCGGGGACAGAGAAGAACACTGAAGCTTTCTTT. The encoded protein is CASSSGTEKNTEAFF.

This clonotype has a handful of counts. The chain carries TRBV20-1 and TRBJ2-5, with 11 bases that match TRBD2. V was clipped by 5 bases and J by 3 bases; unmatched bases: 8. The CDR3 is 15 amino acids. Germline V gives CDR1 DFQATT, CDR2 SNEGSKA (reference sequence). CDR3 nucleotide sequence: TGCAGTGCTGGCAGACCGGGACTAGCGGAAGAGACCCAGTACTTC. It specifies CSAGRPGLAEETQYF.

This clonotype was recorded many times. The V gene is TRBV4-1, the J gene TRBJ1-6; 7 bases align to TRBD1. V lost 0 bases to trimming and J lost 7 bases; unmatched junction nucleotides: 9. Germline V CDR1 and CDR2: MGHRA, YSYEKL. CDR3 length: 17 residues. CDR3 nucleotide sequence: TGCGCCAGCAGCCAAGAGGGCAGGGGGTCGGGGAATTCACCCCTCCACTTT. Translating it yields CASSQEGRGSGNSPLHF.

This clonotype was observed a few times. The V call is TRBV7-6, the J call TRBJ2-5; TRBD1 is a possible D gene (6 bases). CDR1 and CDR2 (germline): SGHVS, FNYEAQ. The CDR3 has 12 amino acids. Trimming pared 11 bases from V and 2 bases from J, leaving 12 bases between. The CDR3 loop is CAYRDGQETQYF. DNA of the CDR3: TGTGCCTACAGGGACGGTCAAGAGACCCAGTACTTC.

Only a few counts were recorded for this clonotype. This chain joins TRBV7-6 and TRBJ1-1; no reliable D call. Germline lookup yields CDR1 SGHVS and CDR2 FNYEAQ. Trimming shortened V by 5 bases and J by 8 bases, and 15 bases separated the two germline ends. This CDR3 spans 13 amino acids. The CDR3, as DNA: TGTGCCAGCAGCCCGTTGTCTCGAGCCGAAGCTTTCTTT. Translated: CASSPLSRAEAFF.

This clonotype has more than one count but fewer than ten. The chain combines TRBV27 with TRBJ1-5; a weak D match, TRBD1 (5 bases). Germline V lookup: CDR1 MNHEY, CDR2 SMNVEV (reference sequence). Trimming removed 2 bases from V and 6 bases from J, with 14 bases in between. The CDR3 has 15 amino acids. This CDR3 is CASSLRTLGRQPQHF. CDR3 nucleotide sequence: TGTGCCAGCAGTTTACGGACATTGGGACGTCAGCCCCAGCATTTT.

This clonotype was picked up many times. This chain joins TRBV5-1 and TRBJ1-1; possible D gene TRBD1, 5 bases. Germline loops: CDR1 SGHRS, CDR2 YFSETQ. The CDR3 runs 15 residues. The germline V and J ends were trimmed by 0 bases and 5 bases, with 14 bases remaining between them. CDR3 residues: CASSLGFGAGTEAFF. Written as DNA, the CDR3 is TGCGCCAGCAGCTTGGGGTTCGGGGCCGGGACTGAAGCTTTCTTT.

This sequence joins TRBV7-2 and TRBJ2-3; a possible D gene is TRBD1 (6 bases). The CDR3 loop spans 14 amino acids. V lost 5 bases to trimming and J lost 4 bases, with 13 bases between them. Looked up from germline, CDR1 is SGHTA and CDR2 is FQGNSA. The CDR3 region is CASSQGNAPDTQYF. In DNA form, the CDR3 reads TGTGCCAGCAGCCAGGGGAACGCCCCAGATACGCAGTATTTT. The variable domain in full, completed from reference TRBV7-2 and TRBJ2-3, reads GAGVSQSPSNKVTEKGKDVELRCDPISGHTALYWYRQSLGQGLEFLIYFQGNSAPDKSGLPSDRFSAERTGGSVSTLTIQRTQQEDSAVYLCASSQGNAPDTQYFGPGTRLTVL.

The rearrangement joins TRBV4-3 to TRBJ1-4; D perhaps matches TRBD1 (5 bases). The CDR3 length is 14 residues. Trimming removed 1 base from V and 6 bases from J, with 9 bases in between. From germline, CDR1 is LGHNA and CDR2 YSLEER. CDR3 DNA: TGCGCCAGCAGCCAAGTGGCGGGGGATGAAAAACTGTTTTTT. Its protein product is CASSQVAGDEKLFF.

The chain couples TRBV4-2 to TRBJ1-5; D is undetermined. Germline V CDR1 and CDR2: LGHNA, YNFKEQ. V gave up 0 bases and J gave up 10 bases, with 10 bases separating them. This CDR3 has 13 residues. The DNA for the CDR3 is TGTGCCAGCAGCCAAGATGGTGGTACCCCCCAGCATTTT. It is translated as CASSQDGGTPQHF.

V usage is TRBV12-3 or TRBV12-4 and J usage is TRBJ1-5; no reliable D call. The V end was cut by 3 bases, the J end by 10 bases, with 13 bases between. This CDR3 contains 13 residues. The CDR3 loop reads CASSFRLIEPQHF. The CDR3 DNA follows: TGTGCCAGCAGTTTCAGACTCATAGAACCCCAGCATTTT.

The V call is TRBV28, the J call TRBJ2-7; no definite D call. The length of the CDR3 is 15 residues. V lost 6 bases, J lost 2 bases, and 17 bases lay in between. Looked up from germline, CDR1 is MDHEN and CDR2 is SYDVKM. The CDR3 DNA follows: TGTGCCAGCAGCCTCGGTTTAGGTTCGGCCTACGAGCAGTACTTC. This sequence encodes CASSLGLGSAYEQYF.

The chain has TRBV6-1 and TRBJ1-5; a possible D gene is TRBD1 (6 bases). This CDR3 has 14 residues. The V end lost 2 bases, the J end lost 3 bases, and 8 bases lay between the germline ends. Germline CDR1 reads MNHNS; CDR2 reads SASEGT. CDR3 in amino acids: CASSERTDNQPQHF. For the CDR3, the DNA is TGTGCCAGCAGTGAAAGGACAGACAATCAGCCCCAGCATTTT.

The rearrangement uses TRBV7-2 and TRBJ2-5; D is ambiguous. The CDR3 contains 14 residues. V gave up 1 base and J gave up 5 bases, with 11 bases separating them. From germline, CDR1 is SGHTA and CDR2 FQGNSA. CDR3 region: CASSLEGTRETQYF. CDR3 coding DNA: TGTGCCAGCAGCTTAGAGGGAACCCGGGAGACCCAGTACTTC.

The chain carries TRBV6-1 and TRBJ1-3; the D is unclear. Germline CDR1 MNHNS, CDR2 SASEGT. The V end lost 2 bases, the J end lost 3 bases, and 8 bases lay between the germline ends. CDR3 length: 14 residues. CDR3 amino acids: CASSERSLGNTIYF. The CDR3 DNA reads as TGTGCCAGCAGTGAAAGGTCCCTTGGAAACACCATATATTTT.

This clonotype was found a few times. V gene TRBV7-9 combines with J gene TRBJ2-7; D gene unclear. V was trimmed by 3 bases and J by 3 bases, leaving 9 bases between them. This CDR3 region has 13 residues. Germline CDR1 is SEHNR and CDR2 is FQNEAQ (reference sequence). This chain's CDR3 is CASSFTPGYEQYF. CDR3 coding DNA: TGTGCCAGCAGCTTTACCCCCGGCTACGAGCAGTACTTC. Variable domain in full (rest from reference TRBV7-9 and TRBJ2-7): DTGVSQNPRHKITKRGQNVTFRCDPISEHNRLYWYRQTLGQGPEFLTYFQNEAQLEKSRLLSDRFSAERPKGSFSTLEIQRTEQGDSAMYLCASSFTPGYEQYFGPGTRLTVT.

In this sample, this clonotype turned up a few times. CDR3 nucleotides: TGCGCCAGCACCCGAAGGCGTGGCCCCTACAATGAGCAGTTCTTC. Amino acids: CASTRRRGPYNEQFF. The chain combines TRBV23-1 with TRBJ2-1; no reliable D call. TRBV23-1 is noted as an ORF with a role that remains uncertain. This CDR3 is built from 15 residues. V gave up 7 bases and J gave up 2 bases, with 15 bases separating them.

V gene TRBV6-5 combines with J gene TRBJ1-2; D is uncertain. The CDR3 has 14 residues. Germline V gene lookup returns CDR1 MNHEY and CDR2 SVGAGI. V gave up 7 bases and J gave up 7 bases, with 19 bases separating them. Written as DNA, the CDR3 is TGTGCCAGCACCAGGAGTCGGGAGGTTGGTGGCTACACCTTC. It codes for CASTRSREVGGYTF.

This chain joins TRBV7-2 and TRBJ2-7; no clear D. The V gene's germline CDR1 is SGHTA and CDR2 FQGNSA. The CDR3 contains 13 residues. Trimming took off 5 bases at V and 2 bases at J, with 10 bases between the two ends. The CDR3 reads CASSRSPPYEQYF. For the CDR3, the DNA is TGTGCCAGCAGCCGCTCACCTCCCTACGAGCAGTACTTC.

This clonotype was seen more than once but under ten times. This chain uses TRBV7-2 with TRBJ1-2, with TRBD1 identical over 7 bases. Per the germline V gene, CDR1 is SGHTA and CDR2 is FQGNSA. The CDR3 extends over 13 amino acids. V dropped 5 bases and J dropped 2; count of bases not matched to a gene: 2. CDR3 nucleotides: TGTGCCAGCAGCAAGGGACAGAACTATGGCTACACCTTC. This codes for CASSKGQNYGYTF.

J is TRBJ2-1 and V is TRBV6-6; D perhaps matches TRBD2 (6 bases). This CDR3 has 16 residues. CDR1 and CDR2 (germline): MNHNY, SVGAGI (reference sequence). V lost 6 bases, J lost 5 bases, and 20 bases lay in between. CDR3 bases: TGTGCCAGCAGCGACCGGGAGCGGCCCTCTGACAATGAGCAGTTCTTC. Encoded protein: CASSDRERPSDNEQFF.

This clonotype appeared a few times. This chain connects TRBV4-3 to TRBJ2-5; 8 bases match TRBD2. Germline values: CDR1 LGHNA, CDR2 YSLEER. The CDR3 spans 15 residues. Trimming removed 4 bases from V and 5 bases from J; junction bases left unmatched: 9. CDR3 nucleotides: TGCGCCAGCAGCCCAGAAACTAGCGGAGTGGAGACCCAGTACTTC. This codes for CASSPETSGVETQYF.

The CDR3 is CASSYSNMGSSYNEQFF. In nucleotides, the CDR3 is TGTGCCAGCAGTTACTCCAACATGGGGAGCTCCTACAATGAGCAGTTCTTC. The rearrangement links TRBV6-6 to TRBJ2-1; weak D call: TRBD2 (5 bases). Germline CDR1 is MNHNY and CDR2 is SVGAGI (reference sequence). This CDR3 has 17 residues. V was shortened by 0 bases and J by 0 bases, with 12 bases between the two germline ends.